The 2 T cell receptor beta chains listed next were all sequenced from one sample in a study of regulatory T cells in long-lasting Graves disease. This sample's time point: newly diagnosed GD, antithyroid drugs for less than 3 months. TCR sequences were obtained from RNA taken from PBMCs. According to the study, TCR beta libraries were built with iRepertoire HTBI primers and CDR3-region Arm-PCR. TCRdb re-called the multiplex PCR reads with MiXCR, one entry per CDR3 protein. The sample yields under 500,000 distinct CDR3 sequences, about 16% seen once. These data also formed part of another study, on T cells in Graves' hyperthyroidism and ophthalmopathy.

This sample comprised peripheral blood mononuclear cells (PBMCs), obtained at new diagnosis, from a patient treated with antithyroid drugs. The origin of the receptors is a woman aged 25-40 years with Graves disease.

At least ten counts were recorded for this clonotype. The rearrangement uses TRBV2 and TRBJ2-7; perhaps D is TRBD1 or TRBD2 (5 bases each). The CDR3 has 14 amino acids. Per germline, CDR1 SNHLY and CDR2 FYNNEI. Trimming took 5 bases from V and 2 from J, leaving 13 bases between them. The chain's CDR3 is CASSFGAGTYEQYF. CDR3 coding DNA: TGTGCCAGCAGTTTCGGGGCAGGGACCTACGAGCAGTACTTC. Variable domain in full (rest from reference TRBV2 and TRBJ2-7): EPEVTQTPSHQVTQMGQEVILRCVPISNHLYFYWYRQILGQKVEFLVSFYNNEISEKSEIFDDQFSVERPDGSNFTLKIRSTKLEDSAMYFCASSFGAGTYEQYFGPGTRLTVT.

This clonotype was observed a handful of times. The V gene is TRBV10-3, the J gene TRBJ2-1, with TRBD2 identical over 7 bases. Germline values: CDR1 ENHRY, CDR2 SYGVKD. V shed 0 bases and J 0 bases; nucleotides not matched to a gene: 8. The CDR3 extends over 18 amino acids. The CDR3 protein is CAISESTRAGNSYNEQFF. The CDR3 nucleotides read TGTGCCATCAGTGAGTCGACTCGAGCGGGGAACTCCTACAATGAGCAGTTCTTC.